This T cell receptor (beta chain) is from a study of T cell responses to AZD1222 COVID-19 vaccine. About the research overall: Analyses pooled second doses at about 4 or about 12 weeks.

Study-wide findings and caveats: Donors were mostly white British, more females; clonal diversity possibly underestimated. Repertoires were sampled only after the peak T cell response.

The CDR3 has 14 amino acids. CDR1 is SEHNR, CDR2 FQNEAQ, per germline (reference sequence). V lost 1 base and J lost 7, with 8 bases in between. Profiling relied on immunoSEQ multiplex PCR, and the TCRdb table lists in-frame clones only, not all of them. The repertoire has about 180,000 clones, 70% to 90% of them found once; the top ten carry approximately 0.5%. For this clone: Its specificity is not known.

The chain joins TRBV7-9 to TRBJ1-6; D ambiguous. This clonotype was sampled from an adult in good health. The specimen comprised peripheral blood, sampled on day 0 of AZD1222 vaccination. The CDR3 DNA follows: TGTGCCAGCAGCTTAGTAACAGAGAATTCACCCCTCCACTTT. It is translated as CASSLVTENSPLHF.